The 23 T cell receptor beta chains presented below share a single source sample, sequenced in a study of OX40 agonist ivuxolimab in advanced cancers. The assay was immunoSEQ multiplex PCR, and TCRdb's table has in-frame clones only and misses some. Of about 100,000 clones in the sample, approximately 90% were seen once. Sequenced material: CD4+ or CD8+ T cells sorted from blood, taken in a trial of the OX40 agonist ivuxolimab. The receptors here all came from an adult with an advanced solid tumor such as melanoma, head and neck, liver or kidney cancer.

The J gene is TRBJ1-1, the V gene TRBV7-2; D is undetermined. Germline-derived CDR1 and CDR2 are SGHTA and FQGNSA. The CDR3 consists of 14 residues. With 1 base removed from V and 4 bases from J, the gap between germline ends came to 10 bases. CDR3 nucleotide sequence: TGTGCCAGCAGCTTAGTTCTTGTCGGCACTGAAGCTTTCTTT. Protein sequence: CASSLVLVGTEAFF.

The chain couples TRBV28 to TRBJ1-1; D gene uncertain. CDR3 length: 15 residues. V was trimmed by 1 base and J by 3 bases, leaving 12 bases between them. Looked up from germline, CDR1 is MDHEN and CDR2 is SYDVKM. CDR3 DNA sequence: TGTGCCAGCAGTTTATCACCGCCCATGGACACTGAAGCTTTCTTT. As protein: CASSLSPPMDTEAFF.

This clone was counted only a few times. This chain joins TRBV19 and TRBJ2-1, with D unresolved. This CDR3 region has 13 residues. Trimming cost V 5 bases and J 12 bases, with 17 bases left between them. Looked up from germline, CDR1 is LNHDA and CDR2 is SQIVND (reference sequence). The CDR3 sequence: CASSLASVAGQFF. The DNA of the CDR3 is TGTGCCAGTAGTTTGGCTTCGGTAGCAGGGCAGTTCTTC.

J is TRBJ2-4 and V is TRBV5-6, with D perhaps matching TRBD2 (5 bases). This CDR3 has 15 amino acids. The germline CDR1 and CDR2 sequences are SGHDT and YYEEEE. V lost 4 bases to trimming and J lost 8 bases, with 19 bases between them. CDR3 region: CASSPDGSGSYIQYF. CDR3 nucleotide sequence: TGTGCCAGCAGCCCGGACGGGTCTGGGAGTTACATTCAGTACTTC.

The CDR3 region is CASSLSPAIHDEQYF. The CDR3 DNA is TGTGCCAGCAGCTTATCTCCCGCCATCCATGACGAGCAGTACTTC. The gene calls are TRBV7-2 and TRBJ2-7, with D unresolved. Germline-derived CDR1 and CDR2 are SGHTA and FQGNSA. Trimming took off 2 bases at V and 5 bases at J, with 16 bases between the two ends. The CDR3 consists of 15 residues.

The chain links TRBV14 to TRBJ2-1; the match to TRBD1 covers 9 bases. With 1 base clipped from V and 8 bases from J, the junction kept 9 bases outside the gene matches. The CDR3 has 16 amino acids. Germline CDR1 reads SGHDN; CDR2 reads FVKESK. This chain's CDR3 is CASSQGYRGREYEQFF. CDR3 sequence (DNA): TGTGCCAGCAGCCAAGGGTACAGGGGGCGCGAGTATGAGCAGTTCTTC.

The rearrangement links TRBV2 to TRBJ1-1; D is unclear. Per germline, CDR1 SNHLY and CDR2 FYNNEI. Trimming pared 7 bases from V and 0 bases from J, leaving 9 bases between. This CDR3 is built from 13 residues. The CDR3 DNA sequence: TGTGCCAGCACATTCTTTGTGAACACTGAAGCTTTCTTT. It yields the protein CASTFFVNTEAFF.

The V call is TRBV7-8, the J call TRBJ2-7, with 14 bases matching TRBD2. CDR3 length equals 18 residues. Germline-derived CDR1 and CDR2 are SGHVS and FQNEAQ. V was pared by 5 bases and J by 6 bases, with 15 bases of the junction left unmatched. CDR3 sequence (DNA): TGTGCCAGCAGCCCACTATTGGTGGGACTAGCGGGAGCCTCCGAGCAGTACTTC. Its translation: CASSPLLVGLAGASEQYF. The variable domain in full, completed from reference TRBV7-8 and TRBJ2-7, reads GAGVSQSPRYKVAKRGQDVALRCDPISGHVSLFWYQQALGQGPEFLTYFQNEAQLDKSGLPSDRFFAERPEGSVSTLKIQRTQQEDSAVYLCASSPLLVGLAGASEQYFGPGTRLTVT.

This clone was seen just once. V is TRBV29-1 and J is TRBJ2-1; TRBD1 matches 8 bases. V was pared by 7 bases and J by 2 bases, with 7 bases of the junction left unmatched. CDR3 length: 14 amino acids. Germline CDR1 is SQVTM and CDR2 is ANQGSEA. CDR3 in DNA: TGCAGCGACCGGGACAGGTCTCCCTACAATGAGCAGTTCTTC. The encoded protein is CSDRDRSPYNEQFF.

The rearrangement joins TRBV28 to TRBJ1-1; D gene ambiguous. The V and J ends lost 4 bases and 2 bases respectively, with 17 bases between them. The CDR3 sequence is 16 residues long. CDR1 is MDHEN, CDR2 SYDVKM, per germline. The CDR3 sequence: CASSSPSRALNTEAFF. DNA of the CDR3: TGTGCCAGCAGTTCCCCCTCCCGGGCCCTTAACACTGAAGCTTTCTTT.

The rearrangement links TRBV4-3 to TRBJ2-2; D is uncertain. Germline V lookup: CDR1 LGHNA, CDR2 YSLEER. The CDR3 covers 13 residues. V was clipped by 3 bases and J by 5 bases, with 7 bases between them. For the CDR3, the DNA is TGCGCCAGCAGCCAGCCCCAAACCGGGGAGCTGTTTTTT. Its translation: CASSQPQTGELFF.

The chain carries TRBV5-4 and TRBJ1-1; weak D call: TRBD1 (5 bases). The CDR3 has 13 residues. Germline values: CDR1 SGHNT, CDR2 YYREEE (reference sequence). Trimming pared 5 bases from V and 1 base from J, leaving 9 bases between. CDR3: CASRNTGNTEAFF. The CDR3 nucleotides are TGTGCCAGCAGGAACACAGGGAACACTGAAGCTTTCTTT.

A single count supports this clone. The V gene is TRBV4-3, the J gene TRBJ2-1, with 7 bases that match TRBD1. Germline V CDR1 and CDR2: LGHNA, YSLEER. The junction had 17 bases not matched to a gene; V was cut back by 4 bases and J by 11 bases. This CDR3 has 16 amino acids. The CDR3 sequence is CASSPGQMETGSKQFF. DNA of the CDR3: TGCGCCAGCAGCCCGGGACAGATGGAGACAGGCAGTAAGCAGTTCTTC.

The table lists this clone with a count of one. The rearrangement uses TRBV7-2 and TRBJ1-2; D call uncertain. The CDR3 covers 12 residues. Germline lookup yields CDR1 SGHTA and CDR2 FQGNSA. The V end was cut by 1 base, the J end by 2 bases, with 2 bases between. DNA for the CDR3: TGTGCCAGCAGCTTAGTGAACTATGGCTACACCTTC. Translation gives CASSLVNYGYTF.

The J gene is TRBJ2-1, the V gene TRBV5-8; possible D gene TRBD2, 6 bases. Germline loops: CDR1 SGHTS, CDR2 YDEGEE. V gave up 4 bases and J gave up 1 base, with 12 bases separating them. The CDR3 totals 15 residues. For the CDR3, the DNA is TGTGCCAGCAGCCTATCTAGCGTTTCCTACAATGAGCAGTTCTTC. Its protein is CASSLSSVSYNEQFF.

This chain links TRBV2 with TRBJ2-3; D gene uncertain. The CDR3 is 15 residues long. Germline V lookup: CDR1 SNHLY, CDR2 FYNNEI. V lost 8 bases and J 4 bases, leaving 19 bases between the germline ends. CDR3 in amino acids: CASHSQSYGSDTQYF. The CDR3 DNA follows: TGTGCCAGCCACTCCCAGAGCTATGGGTCAGATACGCAGTATTTT.

This chain uses TRBV30 with TRBJ2-1; TRBD2 might be the D (5 bases). V was trimmed by 0 bases and J by 3 bases, leaving 12 bases between them. Germline loops: CDR1 GTSNPN, CDR2 SVGIG (reference sequence). This CDR3 is 15 amino acids long. This CDR3 reads CAWSVRSSLYNEQFF. CDR3 DNA: TGTGCCTGGAGTGTACGATCTAGCCTCTACAATGAGCAGTTCTTC.

In this sample, this clone turned up once. The rearrangement links TRBV28 to TRBJ1-5; D gene uncertain. CDR1 is MDHEN and CDR2 is SYDVKM in the germline V gene. Trimming left V 6 bases short and J 4 bases short, with 13 bases between. This CDR3 contains 14 residues. The CDR3 nucleotides are TGTGCCAGCAGACGGCAAGGAAAAAATCAGCCCCAGCATTTT. Translation gives CASRRQGKNQPQHF.

CDR3: CASSYRGQQTQYF. The CDR3 DNA is TGTGCCAGCAGCTACCGGGGTCAGCAGACCCAGTACTTC. V usage is TRBV7-2 and J usage is TRBJ2-5; D may be TRBD2 (5 bases). The V end lost 4 bases, the J end lost 6 bases, and 12 bases lay between the germline ends. The CDR3 runs 13 residues. The germline gives CDR1 SGHTA, CDR2 FQGNSA.

The rearrangement uses TRBV19 and TRBJ1-4; D is possibly TRBD1 (5 bases). Germline lookup yields CDR1 LNHDA and CDR2 SQIVND (reference sequence). V dropped 1 base and J dropped 8 bases, with 11 bases sitting between them. CDR3 size: 14 residues. CDR3 in amino acids: CASSIGGAGEKLFF. CDR3 bases: TGTGCCAGTAGTATAGGAGGGGCAGGAGAAAAACTGTTTTTT.

This clone was observed a few times. This chain links TRBV11-2 with TRBJ2-7; the D is unclear. The CDR3 is 12 amino acids. CDR1 and CDR2 (germline): SGHAT, FQNNGV. The V gene lost 0 bases and the J gene lost 2 bases, with 2 bases spanning the gap. The CDR3: CASSLEAYEQYF. The CDR3 nucleotides are TGTGCCAGCAGCTTAGAGGCCTACGAGCAGTACTTC. The full variable domain, rest sourced from reference TRBV11-2 and TRBJ2-7, is EAGVAQSPRYKIIEKRQSVAFWCNPISGHATLYWYQQILGQGPKLLIQFQNNGVVDDSQLPKDRFSAERLKGVDSTLKIQPAKLEDSAVYLCASSLEAYEQYFGPGTRLTVT.

This chain connects TRBV2 to TRBJ1-4; D remains ambiguous. V was pared by 6 bases and J by 12 bases, with 14 bases between. The germline CDR1 and CDR2 sequences are SNHLY and FYNNEI. This CDR3 region has 12 residues. The CDR3 spells CASSLLGWELFF. CDR3 sequence (DNA): TGTGCCAGCAGCCTCCTAGGGTGGGAACTGTTTTTT.

There are a few counts of this clone. The chain is built from TRBV2 and TRBJ1-1, with D unclear. Germline V CDR1 and CDR2: SNHLY, FYNNEI. The CDR3 consists of 13 residues. Trimming removed 4 bases from V and 1 base from J, with 7 bases in between. CDR3 sequence reads: CASSVQPNTEAFF. CDR3 nucleotides: TGTGCCAGCAGTGTACAGCCGAACACTGAAGCTTTCTTT.